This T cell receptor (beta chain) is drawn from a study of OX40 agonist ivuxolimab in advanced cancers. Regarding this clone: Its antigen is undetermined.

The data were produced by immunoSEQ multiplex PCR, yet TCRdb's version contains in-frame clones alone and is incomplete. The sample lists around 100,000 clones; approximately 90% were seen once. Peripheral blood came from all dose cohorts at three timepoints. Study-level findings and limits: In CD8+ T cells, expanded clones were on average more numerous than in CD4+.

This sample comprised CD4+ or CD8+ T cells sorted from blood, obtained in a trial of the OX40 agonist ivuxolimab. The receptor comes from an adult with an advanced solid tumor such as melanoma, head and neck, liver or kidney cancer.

This CDR3 is CASSRDRGGNQPQHF. CDR3 in DNA: TGTGCCAGCAGTCGGGACAGGGGCGGCAATCAGCCCCAGCATTTT. The chain is built from TRBV6-6 and TRBJ1-5, with 10 bases matching TRBD1. This CDR3 is built from 15 residues. V was clipped by 5 bases and J by 2 bases; unmatched bases: 3. Germline loops: CDR1 MNHNY, CDR2 SVGAGI (reference sequence).